The 21 T cell receptor beta chains in this list originate from one sample, sequenced in a study of blood T cell repertoires in COVID-19 (dated by TCRdb to 2018 to 2020). The library was built by means of the immunoSEQ multiplex PCR assay. TCRdb carries this immuneACCESS record with in-frame sequences only. Its versions omit some clonotypes, under half of them owing to an unresolved V gene in the studies checked, with the rest unexplained. Here the sample has about 130,000 clones; about 70% occur a single time. Under 2.5% of the sample rests with the top ten. Sequenced sample: peripheral blood. The source is a woman between 65 and 79 years old with acute or convalescent COVID-19.

The V and J genes are TRBV6-1 and TRBJ2-3; perhaps TRBD1 as D (6 bases). The CDR3 length is 15 residues. Trimming took off 1 base at V and 4 bases at J, with 12 bases between the two ends. CDR1 and CDR2 (germline): MNHNS, SASEGT. The CDR3 sequence is CASSEDGGYPDTQYF. CDR3 sequence (DNA): TGTGCCAGCAGTGAAGATGGGGGCTATCCAGATACGCAGTATTTT.

The J gene is TRBJ1-1, the V gene TRBV7-9; the D is unclear. Germline CDR1 reads SEHNR; CDR2 reads FQNEAQ (reference sequence). Trimming pared 0 bases from V and 7 bases from J, leaving 6 bases between. CDR3 length: 12 residues. The CDR3 nucleotides are TGTGCCAGCAGCTTAGCCCCCAATGAAGCTTTCTTT. This codes for CASSLAPNEAFF.

Ten or more counts support this clone. V is TRBV11-3 and J is TRBJ2-2; a weak D match, TRBD2 (5 bases). V lost 0 bases to trimming and J lost 3 bases, with 11 bases between them. The germline gives CDR1 SGHNT, CDR2 YENEEA. The CDR3 has 16 residues. The CDR3 DNA reads as TGTGCCAGCAGCTTAGAGATAGGAGGCTACACCGGGGAGCTGTTTTTT. Protein sequence: CASSLEIGGYTGELFF.

The chain is built from TRBV7-9 and TRBJ1-2, with 7 bases matching TRBD1. The CDR3 has 16 residues. Trimming took 5 bases from V and 5 from J; bases not matched to a gene: 14. Germline CDR1 SEHNR, CDR2 FQNEAQ (reference sequence). The CDR3 here is CASSRPGTVGRYGYTF. The DNA of the CDR3 is TGTGCCAGCAGCCGACCAGGGACAGTAGGGAGGTATGGCTACACCTTC.

J is TRBJ2-3 and V is TRBV7-2; 10 bases fit TRBD1. CDR1 is SGHTA and CDR2 is FQGNSA in the germline V gene. With V trimmed by 5 bases and J by 5 bases, 7 bases remained unmatched. The CDR3 contains 15 residues. The CDR3: CASSRGTGEVDTQYF. The CDR3 bases are TGTGCCAGCAGCCGCGGGACAGGGGAGGTAGATACGCAGTATTTT.

This clone appeared many times. Written as DNA, the CDR3 is TGTGCCAGCAGTTCTGACAGGAACACTGAAGCTTTCTTT. Translating gives CASSSDRNTEAFF. The V gene is TRBV7-2, the J gene TRBJ1-1; D might be TRBD1 (5 bases). Trimming removed 6 bases from V and 1 base from J, with 9 bases in between. The CDR3 contains 13 residues. Germline CDR1 SGHTA, CDR2 FQGNSA.

A few counts support this clone. For the CDR3, the DNA is TGTGCCAGCAGCTTCCCAGGGAACACTGAAGCTTTCTTT. Amino acids: CASSFPGNTEAFF. The rearrangement joins TRBV7-8 to TRBJ1-1; D ambiguous. V lost 3 bases and J 1 base, leaving 6 bases between the germline ends. The germline V gene has CDR1 SGHVS and CDR2 FQNEAQ. The length of the CDR3 is 13 residues.

This chain links TRBV18 with TRBJ1-3, with D maybe TRBD1 (5 bases). Trimming took off 6 bases at V and 3 bases at J, with 15 bases between the two ends. Germline CDR1 and CDR2: KGHSH and LQKENI. The CDR3 covers 15 residues. CDR3 nucleotides: TGTGCCAGCTCCACAGGCCCTATCCTTGGAAACACCATATATTTT. Translated: CASSTGPILGNTIYF.

The chain links TRBV6-5 to TRBJ1-2; 7 positions agree with TRBD1. This CDR3 has 15 residues. Germline V gene data show CDR1 as MNHEY and CDR2 as SVGAGI. V dropped 7 bases and J dropped 0; count of bases not matched to a gene: 8. The CDR3 sequence is CASKFRGQPNYGYTF. Here the CDR3 DNA reads TGTGCCAGCAAATTCCGGGGACAGCCTAACTATGGCTACACCTTC.

The chain couples TRBV4-1 to TRBJ2-2; TRBD2 agrees at 7 bases. Germline V gives CDR1 MGHRA, CDR2 YSYEKL. The CDR3 is 14 residues long. V lost 0 bases to trimming and J lost 5 bases; unmatched junction nucleotides: 0. The chain's CDR3 is CASSQDGRTGELFF. As DNA, the CDR3 is TGCGCCAGCAGCCAAGACGGGAGGACCGGGGAGCTGTTTTTT.

The V and J genes are TRBV6-5 and TRBJ2-7; 8 bases agree with TRBD1. Germline V gene data show CDR1 as MNHEY and CDR2 as SVGAGI. J lost 6 bases, V lost 7 bases, and 14 bases had no gene match. CDR3 length: 15 residues. Written as DNA, the CDR3 is TGTGCCAGCATTCCAAATGGTCCAGGGGGCTCCGAGCAGTACTTC. Its protein product is CASIPNGPGGSEQYF.

This clone was counted a few times. The V and J genes are TRBV5-1 and TRBJ2-1, with TRBD2 matching over 13 bases. Trimming cost V 0 bases and J 8 bases; bases outside gene matches: 8. Germline V gives CDR1 SGHRS, CDR2 YFSETQ. The CDR3 runs to 17 residues. The chain's CDR3 is CASSLGGLAGEGDEQFF. The CDR3 nucleotides read TGCGCCAGCAGCTTGGGAGGACTAGCGGGAGAAGGGGATGAGCAGTTCTTC.

This clone was recorded a few times. The J gene is TRBJ1-1, the V gene TRBV7-2; a weak D match, TRBD1 (6 bases). V was clipped by 1 base and J by 5 bases, with 11 bases between them. The CDR3 consists of 14 residues. Looked up from germline, CDR1 is SGHTA and CDR2 is FQGNSA. The CDR3 here is CASSLDQGRTEAFF. DNA of the CDR3: TGTGCCAGCAGCTTAGACCAGGGGCGGACTGAAGCTTTCTTT.

This chain uses TRBV2 with TRBJ2-7; 15 nucleotides match TRBD2. Per the germline V gene, CDR1 is SNHLY and CDR2 is FYNNEI. The CDR3 has 18 residues. V lost 2 bases and J lost 0; bases outside the gene matches: 5. This CDR3 is CASSEPGLAGGRSYEQYF. Here the CDR3 DNA reads TGTGCCAGCAGTGAACCGGGACTAGCGGGAGGCCGCTCCTACGAGCAGTACTTC.

V and J are TRBV5-1 and TRBJ2-5; 14 bases map to TRBD2. With 3 bases clipped from V and 5 bases from J, the junction kept 12 bases outside the gene matches. Germline CDR1 and CDR2: SGHRS and YFSETQ. This CDR3 contains 18 residues. The CDR3 loop is CASSSATGLAGEEETQYF. In nucleotides, the CDR3 is TGCGCCAGCAGCTCAGCCACGGGACTAGCGGGGGAGGAGGAGACCCAGTACTTC.

This rearrangement joins TRBV9 to TRBJ1-2; 9 bases fit TRBD1. V lost 4 bases to trimming and J lost 0 bases; unmatched junction nucleotides: 4. CDR1 and CDR2 from the germline V gene are SGDLS and YYNGEE. This CDR3 is 15 amino acids long. The chain's CDR3 is CASSPWTGANYGYTF. The CDR3 region has the DNA TGTGCCAGCAGCCCGTGGACAGGGGCTAACTATGGCTACACCTTC.

There are a few counts of this clone. The rearrangement uses TRBV19 and TRBJ1-1; D might be TRBD1 (5 bases). Between the trimmed V and J ends, which lost 3 bases and 2 bases, there was a span of 19 bases. Germline lookup yields CDR1 LNHDA and CDR2 SQIVND (reference sequence). The CDR3 consists of 17 residues. CDR3 coding DNA: TGTGCCAGTAGTATGGAGGGCGGATGGGGGGTCAACACTGAAGCTTTCTTT. This codes for CASSMEGGWGVNTEAFF.

This chain connects TRBV16 to TRBJ2-4, with TRBD1 matching over 7 bases. V shed 3 bases, J shed 9 bases, and the junction held 5 bases outside the gene matches. Germline-derived CDR1 and CDR2 are KGHSY and FQNENV. The CDR3 length is 13 residues. CDR3 in DNA: TGTGCCAGCAGCCAGAGACAGGGTGCCATTCAGTACTTC. It translates to CASSQRQGAIQYF.

The V gene is TRBV10-3, the J gene TRBJ2-1, with 7 bases lining up with TRBD1. The CDR3 consists of 16 residues. The trim removed 2 bases at V and 2 bases at J, leaving 6 bases unmatched. Germline V gives CDR1 ENHRY, CDR2 SYGVKD. DNA of the CDR3: TGTGCCATCAGTGAGCAGTCAGGGGGTGCCTACAATGAGCAGTTCTTC. This translates into CAISEQSGGAYNEQFF.

The chain links TRBV5-1 to TRBJ1-2, with D possibly being TRBD1 (6 bases). The CDR3 has 15 residues. Trimming shortened V by 0 bases and J by 0 bases, and 9 bases separated the two germline ends. Germline-derived CDR1 and CDR2 are SGHRS and YFSETQ. The CDR3 DNA reads TGCGCCAGCAGCTTGGGCACAGGGTCTAACTATGGCTACACCTTC. This translates into CASSLGTGSNYGYTF.

This clone was counted once. The chain has TRBV5-1 and TRBJ2-1; 14 bases are shared with TRBD2. Germline V gene lookup returns CDR1 SGHRS and CDR2 YFSETQ. This CDR3 region has 17 residues. Trimming removed 4 bases from V and 0 bases from J; junction bases left unmatched: 3. The DNA for the CDR3 is TGCGCCAGCAGCCTAGGGACTAGCGGGAGCTCCTACAATGAGCAGTTCTTC. It specifies CASSLGTSGSSYNEQFF.